This T cell receptor beta chain came from a study of OX40 agonist ivuxolimab in advanced cancers. Study overall: An anti-OX40 (CD134) antibody with agonistic activity, ivuxolimab, was administered to patients. Study results and caveats: Antigen specificity of clonally expanded peripheral T cells was not established. Expanded clones belonging to CD8+ T cells outnumbered, on average, those of CD4+. People who partly responded at 0.1-3.0 mg/kg had some of the least clonal expansion seen.

The assay was immunoSEQ multiplex PCR, and TCRdb's table has in-frame clones only and misses some. The sample records approximately 60,000 clones, 83% being singletons. The germline V gene encodes CDR1 LGHNA and CDR2 YNFKEQ. Trimming removed 0 bases from V and 3 bases from J; junction bases left unmatched: 3. This CDR3 contains 16 residues. Concerning this clone itself: Its antigen is as yet unknown. In the same sample, other DNA sequences code for this CDR3.

This receptor was taken from an adult with an advanced solid tumor such as melanoma, head and neck, liver or kidney cancer. This chain uses TRBV4-2 with TRBJ2-1, with TRBD2 identical over 9 bases. The sequencing here drew on CD4+ or CD8+ T cells sorted from blood, taken in a trial of the OX40 agonist ivuxolimab. CDR3 sequence: CASSQDRREGYNEQFF. The DNA for the CDR3 is TGTGCCAGCAGCCAAGATCGGCGGGAGGGCTACAATGAGCAGTTCTTC.